This TCR beta chain originates from a study of shared clonotypes between healthy human individuals. Study-wide findings and caveats: The sharing of 4.5% to 5.5% of naive CD4 clonotypes was seen across a handful of donors. Relative to memory subsets, naive subsets generally showed larger estimated richness.

CDR3 length equals 14 residues. V was trimmed by 2 bases and J by 6 bases, leaving 14 bases between them. Germline values: CDR1 ENHRY, CDR2 SYGVKD. The assay was immunoSEQ multiplex PCR, and TCRdb's table has in-frame clones only and misses some. The data hold approximately 640,000 clones, with about 90% observed a single time. Comment on this clone: Its antigen is currently unknown.

This clonotype originated in a man aged 18 to 29 in good health. Some clones in this sample may be carry-over from other donors' samples. The J gene is TRBJ2-7, the V gene TRBV10-3; D unclear. Sequenced: memory CD8+ T cells from PBMCs. As to subset: CD45RO+ cells pooled with CCR7-negative TemRA cells. CDR3 in DNA: TGTGCCATCAGTGAGAAGTGGGATCCACCCGAGCAGTACTTC. Translated: CAISEKWDPPEQYF.